Listed here is a single T cell receptor beta chain. Enrollment of patients from Seattle took place during active infection, with longitudinal follow-up. There are 15 residues in the CDR3. The V gene's germline CDR1 is KGHSY and CDR2 FQNENV. V was trimmed by 6 bases and J by 7 bases, leaving 16 bases between them. This specimen belongs to a study of blood T cell repertoires in COVID-19. Study as a whole: Nucleic acid was either cDNA or gDNA, and it came from T cells, B-cell-depleted T cells, or PBMCs.

TCRdb's copy holds only in-frame clones and misses some; the assay was immunoSEQ multiplex PCR. The table lists 400,000 or so clones, approximately 91% of them singletons. The V gene is TRBV16, the J gene TRBJ1-6; D might be TRBD1 (6 bases). The sequenced sample consisted of peripheral blood. This receptor was obtained from a woman aged 40 to 50 with COVID-19, enrolled during active disease. The CDR3 is CASSIWTALNSPLHF. CDR3 bases: TGTGCCAGCAGTATATGGACAGCGTTGAATTCACCCCTCCACTTT.